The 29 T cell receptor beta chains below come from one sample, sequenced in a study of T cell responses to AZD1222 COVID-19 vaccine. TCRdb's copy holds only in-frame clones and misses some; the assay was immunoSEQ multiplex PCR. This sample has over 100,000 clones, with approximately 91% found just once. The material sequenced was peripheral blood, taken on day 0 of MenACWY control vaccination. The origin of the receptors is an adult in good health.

CDR3 nucleotide sequence: TGTGCCAGCAGCCACCAGGGTGATCAGCCCCAGCATTTT. It codes for CASSHQGDQPQHF. The chain combines TRBV12-3 or TRBV12-4 with TRBJ1-5; weak D call: TRBD1 (5 bases). V lost 6 bases to trimming and J lost 5 bases, with 11 bases between them. The CDR3 is made up of 13 amino acids.

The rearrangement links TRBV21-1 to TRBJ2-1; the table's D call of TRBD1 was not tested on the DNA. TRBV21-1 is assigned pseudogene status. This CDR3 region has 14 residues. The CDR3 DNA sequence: TGTGCCAGCAGCGGGACAGTGTCCTACAATGAGCAGTTCTTC. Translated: CASSGTVSYNEQFF.

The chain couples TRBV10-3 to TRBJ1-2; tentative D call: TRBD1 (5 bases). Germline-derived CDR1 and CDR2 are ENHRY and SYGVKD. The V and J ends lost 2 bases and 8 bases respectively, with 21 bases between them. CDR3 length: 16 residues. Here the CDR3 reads CAISEKSAGHHQGYTF. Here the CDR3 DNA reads TGTGCCATCAGTGAGAAATCAGCTGGACACCATCAGGGCTACACCTTC.

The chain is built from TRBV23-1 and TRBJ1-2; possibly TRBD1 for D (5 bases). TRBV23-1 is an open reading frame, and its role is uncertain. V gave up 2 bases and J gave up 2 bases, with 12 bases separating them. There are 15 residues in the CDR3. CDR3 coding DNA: TGCGCCAGCAGTCAAAAGGACACACGGAACTATGGCTACACCTTC. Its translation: CASSQKDTRNYGYTF.

DNA of the CDR3: TGTGCCAGCAGTACAGGGGGGAATCTGAACACTGAAGCTTTCTTT. Its translation is CASSTGGNLNTEAFF. This chain uses TRBV6-5 with TRBJ1-1, with 8 bases that match TRBD1. CDR1 is MNHEY and CDR2 is SVGAGI in the germline V gene. The ends lost 5 bases at V and 0 bases at J; junction bases unmatched: 5. The CDR3 length is 15 residues.

CDR3 in DNA: TGCGCCAGCAGCCAACGCTTGTCACAGGGGGACACCTACGAGCAGTACTTC. Translation: CASSQRLSQGDTYEQYF. The chain employs TRBV4-3 and TRBJ2-7, with 8 bases fitting TRBD1. Germline V gene lookup returns CDR1 LGHNA and CDR2 YSLEER. The CDR3 covers 17 residues. The trim removed 2 bases at V and 2 bases at J, leaving 11 bases unmatched.

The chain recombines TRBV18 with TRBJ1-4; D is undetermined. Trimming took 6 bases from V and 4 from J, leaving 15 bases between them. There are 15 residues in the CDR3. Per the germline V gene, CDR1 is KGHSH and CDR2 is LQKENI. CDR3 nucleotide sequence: TGTGCCAGCTCCCCTAGGAGCGGGGATAATGAAAAACTGTTTTTT. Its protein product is CASSPRSGDNEKLFF.

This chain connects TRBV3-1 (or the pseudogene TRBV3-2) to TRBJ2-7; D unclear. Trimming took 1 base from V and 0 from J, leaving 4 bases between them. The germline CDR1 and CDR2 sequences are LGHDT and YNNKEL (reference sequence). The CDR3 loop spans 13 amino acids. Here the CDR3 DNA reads TGTGCCAGCAGCCAAGCGAGCTCCTACGAGCAGTACTTC. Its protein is CASSQASSYEQYF.

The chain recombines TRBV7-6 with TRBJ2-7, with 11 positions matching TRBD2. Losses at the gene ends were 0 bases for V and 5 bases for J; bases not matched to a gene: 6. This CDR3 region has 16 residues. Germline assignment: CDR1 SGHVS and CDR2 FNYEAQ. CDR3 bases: TGTGCCAGCAGCTTAGCTACTAGCGGGAGACGTGACGAGCAGTACTTC. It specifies CASSLATSGRRDEQYF.

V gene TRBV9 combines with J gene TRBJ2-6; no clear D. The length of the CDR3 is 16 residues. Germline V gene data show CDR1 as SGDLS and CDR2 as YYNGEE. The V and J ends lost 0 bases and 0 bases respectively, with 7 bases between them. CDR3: CASSVAGTSGANVLTF. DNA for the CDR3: TGTGCCAGCAGCGTAGCCGGTACCTCTGGGGCCAACGTCCTGACTTTC.

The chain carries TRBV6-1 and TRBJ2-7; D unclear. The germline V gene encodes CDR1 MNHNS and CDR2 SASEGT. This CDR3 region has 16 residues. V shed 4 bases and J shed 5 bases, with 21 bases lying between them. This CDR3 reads CASSARVGQSGNEQYF. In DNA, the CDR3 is TGTGCCAGCAGTGCACGAGTGGGTCAGTCAGGTAACGAGCAGTACTTC.

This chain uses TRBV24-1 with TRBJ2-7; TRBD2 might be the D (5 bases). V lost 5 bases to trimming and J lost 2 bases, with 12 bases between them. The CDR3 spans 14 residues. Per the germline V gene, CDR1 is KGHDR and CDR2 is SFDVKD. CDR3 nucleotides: TGTGCCACCAGTGGAGGGCCCCCCCCCTACGAGCAGTACTTC. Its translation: CATSGGPPPYEQYF.

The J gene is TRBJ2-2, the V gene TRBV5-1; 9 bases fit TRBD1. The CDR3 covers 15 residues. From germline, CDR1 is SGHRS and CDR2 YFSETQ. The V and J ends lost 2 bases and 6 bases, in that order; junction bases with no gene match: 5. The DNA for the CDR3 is TGCGCCAGCAGCTTTCGACAGGGGGGCCCCGGGGAGCTGTTTTTT. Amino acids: CASSFRQGGPGELFF.

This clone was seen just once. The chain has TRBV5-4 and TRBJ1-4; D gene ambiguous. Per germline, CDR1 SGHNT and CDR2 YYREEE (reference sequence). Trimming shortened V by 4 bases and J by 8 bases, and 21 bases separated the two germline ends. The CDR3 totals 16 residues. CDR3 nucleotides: TGTGCCAGCAGCAAGGGCGTAACCATTTCTCAGGAAAAACTGTTTTTT. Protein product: CASSKGVTISQEKLFF.

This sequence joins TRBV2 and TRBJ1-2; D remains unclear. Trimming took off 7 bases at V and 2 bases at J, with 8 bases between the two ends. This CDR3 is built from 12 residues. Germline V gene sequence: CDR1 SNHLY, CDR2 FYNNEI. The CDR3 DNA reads TGTGCCAGCACTCTCTCCAACTATGGCTACACCTTC. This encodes CASTLSNYGYTF.

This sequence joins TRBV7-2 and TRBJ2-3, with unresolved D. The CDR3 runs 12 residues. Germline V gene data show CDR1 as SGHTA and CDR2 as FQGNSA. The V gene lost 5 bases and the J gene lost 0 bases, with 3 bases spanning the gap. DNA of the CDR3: TGTGCCAGCAGCCGAAGCACAGATACGCAGTATTTT. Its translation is CASSRSTDTQYF.

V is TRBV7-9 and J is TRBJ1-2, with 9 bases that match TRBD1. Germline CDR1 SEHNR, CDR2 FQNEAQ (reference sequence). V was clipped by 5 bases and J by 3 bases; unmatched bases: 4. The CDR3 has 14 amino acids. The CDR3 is CASSRWDRDYGYTF. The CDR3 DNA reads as TGTGCCAGCAGCCGCTGGGACAGGGACTATGGCTACACCTTC.

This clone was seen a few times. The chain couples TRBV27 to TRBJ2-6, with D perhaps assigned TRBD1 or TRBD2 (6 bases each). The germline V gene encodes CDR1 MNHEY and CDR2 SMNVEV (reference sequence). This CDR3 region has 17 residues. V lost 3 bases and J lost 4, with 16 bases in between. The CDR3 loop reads CASSFRGALEGANVLTF. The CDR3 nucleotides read TGTGCCAGCAGTTTTAGGGGGGCGCTGGAGGGGGCCAACGTCCTGACTTTC.

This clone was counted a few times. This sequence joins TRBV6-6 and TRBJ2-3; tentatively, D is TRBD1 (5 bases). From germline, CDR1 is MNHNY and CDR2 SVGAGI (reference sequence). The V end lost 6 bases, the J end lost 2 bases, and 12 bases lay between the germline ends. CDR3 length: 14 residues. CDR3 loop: CASRQEGNTDTQYF. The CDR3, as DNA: TGTGCCAGCAGACAGGAAGGAAACACAGATACGCAGTATTTT.

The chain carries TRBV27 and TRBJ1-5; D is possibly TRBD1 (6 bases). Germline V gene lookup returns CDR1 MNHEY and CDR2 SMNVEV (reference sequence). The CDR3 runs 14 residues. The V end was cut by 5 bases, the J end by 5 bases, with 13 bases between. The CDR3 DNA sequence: TGTGCCAGCAGTACCAACAGGGAGGATCAGCCCCAGCATTTT. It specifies CASSTNREDQPQHF.

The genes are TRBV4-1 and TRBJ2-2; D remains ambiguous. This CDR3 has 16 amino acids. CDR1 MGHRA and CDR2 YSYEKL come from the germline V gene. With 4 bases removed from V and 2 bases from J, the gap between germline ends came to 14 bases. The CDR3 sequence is CASSPLVSRNTGELFF. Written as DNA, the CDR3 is TGCGCCAGCAGCCCCTTAGTGTCCCGAAACACCGGGGAGCTGTTTTTT.

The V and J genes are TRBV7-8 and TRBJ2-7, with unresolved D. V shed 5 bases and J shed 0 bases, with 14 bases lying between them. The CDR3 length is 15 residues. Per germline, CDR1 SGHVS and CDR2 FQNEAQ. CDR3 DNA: TGTGCCAGCAGCCTAAATGGGGTTTACTCCTACGAGCAGTACTTC. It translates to CASSLNGVYSYEQYF. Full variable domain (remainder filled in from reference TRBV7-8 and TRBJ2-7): GAGVSQSPRYKVAKRGQDVALRCDPISGHVSLFWYQQALGQGPEFLTYFQNEAQLDKSGLPSDRFFAERPEGSVSTLKIQRTQQEDSAVYLCASSLNGVYSYEQYFGPGTRLTVT.

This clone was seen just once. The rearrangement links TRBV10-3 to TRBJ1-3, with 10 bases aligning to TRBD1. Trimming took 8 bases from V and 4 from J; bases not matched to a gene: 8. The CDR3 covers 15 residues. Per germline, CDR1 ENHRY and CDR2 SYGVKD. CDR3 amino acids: CAISPGQGGGNTIYF. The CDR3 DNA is TGTGCCATCTCGCCCGGACAGGGGGGAGGAAACACCATATATTTT.

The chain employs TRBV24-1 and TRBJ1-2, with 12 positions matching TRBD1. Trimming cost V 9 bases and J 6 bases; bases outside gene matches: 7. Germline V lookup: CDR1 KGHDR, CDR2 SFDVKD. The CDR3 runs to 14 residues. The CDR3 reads CATQPGQGANGYTF. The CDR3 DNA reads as TGTGCCACCCAGCCGGGACAGGGGGCGAATGGCTACACCTTC.

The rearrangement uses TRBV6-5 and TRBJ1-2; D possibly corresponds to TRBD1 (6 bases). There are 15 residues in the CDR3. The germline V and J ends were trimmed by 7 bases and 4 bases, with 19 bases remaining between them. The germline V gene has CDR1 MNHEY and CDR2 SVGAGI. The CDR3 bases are TGTGCCAGCACCAATGCACAGGGTCTTAGCTATGGCTACACCTTC. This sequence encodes CASTNAQGLSYGYTF.

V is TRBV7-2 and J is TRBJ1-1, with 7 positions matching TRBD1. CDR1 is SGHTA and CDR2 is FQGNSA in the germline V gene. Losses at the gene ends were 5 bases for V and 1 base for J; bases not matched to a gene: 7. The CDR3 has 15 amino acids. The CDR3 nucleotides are TGTGCCAGCAGCAAAGGGGGACAGCGGAACACTGAAGCTTTCTTT. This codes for CASSKGGQRNTEAFF. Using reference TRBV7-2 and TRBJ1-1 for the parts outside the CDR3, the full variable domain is GAGVSQSPSNKVTEKGKDVELRCDPISGHTALYWYRQSLGQGLEFLIYFQGNSAPDKSGLPSDRFSAERTGGSVSTLTIQRTQQEDSAVYLCASSKGGQRNTEAFFGQGTRLTVV.

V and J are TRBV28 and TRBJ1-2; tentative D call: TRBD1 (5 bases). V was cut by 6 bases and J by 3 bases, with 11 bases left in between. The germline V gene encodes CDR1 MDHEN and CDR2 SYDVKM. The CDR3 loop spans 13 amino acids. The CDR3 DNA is TGTGCCAGCAGCCCGGGGGATCACTATGGCTACACCTTC. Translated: CASSPGDHYGYTF.

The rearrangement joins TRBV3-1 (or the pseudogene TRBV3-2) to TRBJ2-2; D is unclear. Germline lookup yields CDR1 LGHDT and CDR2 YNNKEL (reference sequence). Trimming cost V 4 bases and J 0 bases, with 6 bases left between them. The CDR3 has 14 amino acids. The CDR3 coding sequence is TGTGCCAGCAGCCTCCCCACGAACACCGGGGAGCTGTTTTTT. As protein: CASSLPTNTGELFF.

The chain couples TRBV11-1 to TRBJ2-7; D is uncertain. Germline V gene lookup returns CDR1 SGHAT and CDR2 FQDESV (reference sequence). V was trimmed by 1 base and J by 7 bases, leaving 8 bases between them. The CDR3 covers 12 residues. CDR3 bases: TGTGCCAGCAGCTTAGAAGGGCGAGAGCAGTACTTC. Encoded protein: CASSLEGREQYF.